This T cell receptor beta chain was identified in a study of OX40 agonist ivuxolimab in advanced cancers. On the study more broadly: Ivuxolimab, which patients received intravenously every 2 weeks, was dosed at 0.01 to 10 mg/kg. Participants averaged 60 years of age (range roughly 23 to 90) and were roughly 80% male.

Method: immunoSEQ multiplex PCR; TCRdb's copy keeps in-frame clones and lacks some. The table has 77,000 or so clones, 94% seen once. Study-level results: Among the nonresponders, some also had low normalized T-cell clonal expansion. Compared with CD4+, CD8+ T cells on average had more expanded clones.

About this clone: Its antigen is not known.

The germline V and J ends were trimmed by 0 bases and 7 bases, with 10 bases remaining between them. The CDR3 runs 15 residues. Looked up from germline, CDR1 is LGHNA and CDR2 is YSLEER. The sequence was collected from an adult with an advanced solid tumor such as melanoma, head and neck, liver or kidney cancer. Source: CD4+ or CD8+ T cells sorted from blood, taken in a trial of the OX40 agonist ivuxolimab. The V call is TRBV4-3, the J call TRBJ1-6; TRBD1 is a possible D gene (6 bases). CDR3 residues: CASSQDTGRNSPLHF. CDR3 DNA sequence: TGCGCCAGCAGCCAAGATACAGGGCGAAATTCACCCCTCCACTTT.